This T cell receptor beta chain appears in the sequencing data of a study of early T cells in non-severe SARS-CoV-2 infection. Overall study: Sequencing of bulk RNA from unsorted whole blood was done, without chain pairing.

Attachment of unique molecular identifiers was made to individual cDNA molecules. Via MiXCR, TCRdb re-called the 5' RACE reads, giving one row per CDR3 protein. The sample includes 85,000 to 95,000 distinct CDR3 sequences, around 16% of them seen just once. Germline V CDR1 and CDR2: MGHDK, SYGVNS. CDR3 length equals 13 residues. The V end lost 10 bases, the J end lost 5 bases, and 15 bases lay between the germline ends. Study conclusions and caveats: VDJdb-based matching was biased toward anti-spike CD8 responses and missed private and CD4 specificities.

Concerning this clonotype itself: What it binds is not known.

The receptor comes from an adult who was a healthcare worker with PCR-confirmed SARS-CoV-2 infection or an uninfected control (not recorded which). The V call is TRBV25-1, the J call TRBJ2-1; TRBD2 is a possible D gene (5 bases). The sample in question was whole blood, obtained at baseline. CDR3 DNA: TGTGCCATTTCCGGACTGGATAACAATGAGCAGTTCTTC. This encodes CAISGLDNNEQFF.